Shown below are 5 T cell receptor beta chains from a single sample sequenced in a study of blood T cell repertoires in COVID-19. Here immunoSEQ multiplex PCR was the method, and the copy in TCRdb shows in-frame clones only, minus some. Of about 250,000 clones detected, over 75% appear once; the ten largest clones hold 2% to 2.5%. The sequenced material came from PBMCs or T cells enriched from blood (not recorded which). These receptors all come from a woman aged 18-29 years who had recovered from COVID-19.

For the CDR3, the DNA is TGCAGCGCGCAGACAGTGAACACTGAAGCTTTCTTT. This gives the protein CSAQTVNTEAFF. The chain has TRBV29-1 and TRBJ1-1, with D possibly TRBD1 on 5 matching bases. The CDR3 is 12 amino acids. CDR1 is SQVTM, CDR2 ANQGSEA, per germline. Trimming removed 7 bases at V and 0 bases at J, with 9 bases between.

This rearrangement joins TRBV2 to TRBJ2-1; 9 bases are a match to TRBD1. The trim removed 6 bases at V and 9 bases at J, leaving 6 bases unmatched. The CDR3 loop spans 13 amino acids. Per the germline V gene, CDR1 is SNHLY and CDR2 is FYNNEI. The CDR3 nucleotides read TGTGCCAGCAGGGACAGGGGTTTTAGTGAGCAGTTCTTC. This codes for CASRDRGFSEQFF.

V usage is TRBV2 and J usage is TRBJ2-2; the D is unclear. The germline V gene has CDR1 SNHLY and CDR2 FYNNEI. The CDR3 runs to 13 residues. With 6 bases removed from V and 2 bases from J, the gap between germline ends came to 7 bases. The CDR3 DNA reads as TGTGCCAGCAGCCCAAAAAACACCGGGGAGCTGTTTTTT. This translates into CASSPKNTGELFF.

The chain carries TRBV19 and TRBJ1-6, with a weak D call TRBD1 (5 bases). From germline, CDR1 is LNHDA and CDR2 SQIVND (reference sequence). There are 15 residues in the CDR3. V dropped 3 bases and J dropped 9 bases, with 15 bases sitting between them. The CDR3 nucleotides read TGTGCCAGTAGTATCGGGATTCGGAGGGGTTCACCCCTCCACTTT. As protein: CASSIGIRRGSPLHF.

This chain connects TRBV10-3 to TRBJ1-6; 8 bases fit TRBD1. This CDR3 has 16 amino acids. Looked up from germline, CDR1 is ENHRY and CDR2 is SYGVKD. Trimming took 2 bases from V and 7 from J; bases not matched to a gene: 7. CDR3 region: CAISETDRGYNSPLHF. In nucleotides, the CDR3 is TGTGCCATCAGTGAGACCGACAGGGGTTACAATTCACCCCTCCACTTT.